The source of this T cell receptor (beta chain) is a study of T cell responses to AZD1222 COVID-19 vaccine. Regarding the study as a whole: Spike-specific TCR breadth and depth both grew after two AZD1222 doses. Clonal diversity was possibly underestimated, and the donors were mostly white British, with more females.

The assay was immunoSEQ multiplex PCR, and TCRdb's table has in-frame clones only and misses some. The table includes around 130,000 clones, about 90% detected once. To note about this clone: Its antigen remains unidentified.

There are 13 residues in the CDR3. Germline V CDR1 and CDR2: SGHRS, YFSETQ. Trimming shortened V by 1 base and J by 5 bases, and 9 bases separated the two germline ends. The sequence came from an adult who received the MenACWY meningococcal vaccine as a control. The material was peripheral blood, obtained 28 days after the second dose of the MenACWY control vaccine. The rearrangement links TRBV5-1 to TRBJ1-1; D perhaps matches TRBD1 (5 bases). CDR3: CASSLKRGTEAFF. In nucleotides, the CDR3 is TGCGCCAGCAGCTTGAAACGGGGGACTGAAGCTTTCTTT.